This T cell receptor beta chain originates from a study of CXCR3-negative and CXCR3-positive naive CD8 T cells. General observations from the study: Memory cells showed distinct TRBV-TRBJ patterns, while the two naive subsets matched.

TRB cDNA libraries were made by UMI-labeled 5' RACE. From the 5' RACE reads, TCRdb lists one entry per CDR3 protein and no DNA. This sample's table reports tens of thousands of distinct CDR3 sequences. The CDR3 has 14 amino acids. Per germline, CDR1 MNHNS and CDR2 SASEGT. Regarding this clonotype: The target antigen is unknown.

This sequence joins TRBV6-1 and TRBJ2-7. This sequence was found in a human donor in good health. Some clones in this sample may be carry-over from other donors' samples. The sequenced material came from naive CXCR3- CD8+ T cells from blood. As for subset: CD45RO-CCR7+CD27+CD95- naive CD8+ T cells lacking CXCR3 (TNR3-). The CDR3 is CASSEVWPAVEQYF.